The rows below give T cell receptor beta chains drawn from one sample of a study of blood T cell repertoires in COVID-19. Assay: immunoSEQ multiplex PCR; the TCRdb copy retains only in-frame clones and omits some. The sample yields roughly 150,000 clones, approximately 83% seen once. The material sequenced was peripheral blood. The origin of the receptors is a man in his 70s who had recovered from COVID-19. Both conserved end residues are part of each CDR3. The D gene is left open where the match is weak. Not every row has a clone size; where given, it reads once, few, many or a size class.

TRBV7-3	TRBJ1-1	.	few	CASSLMGGNTEAFF	TGTGCCAGCAGCTTGATGGGGGGGAACACTGAAGCTTTCTTT
TRBV5-6	TRBJ2-7	TRBD1	.	CASSWTVGTGGGEQYF	TGTGCCAGCAGCTGGACAGTGGGGACAGGGGGCGGCGAGCAGTACTTC
TRBV3-1/TRBV3-2	TRBJ2-2	.	few	CASSQATGVPGELFF	TGTGCCAGCAGCCAAGCTACGGGAGTCCCCGGGGAGCTGTTTTTT
TRBV27	TRBJ2-7	.	.	CATQGFSSYEQYF	TGTGCCACGCAGGGCTTCAGCTCCTACGAGCAGTACTTC
TRBV2	TRBJ2-7	.	.	CASSRGSGAYEQYF	TGTGCCAGCAGCCGGGGGTCGGGGGCCTACGAGCAGTACTTC
TRBV7-8	TRBJ2-5	TRBD1	.	CASSLAQGAYETQYF	TGTGCCAGCAGCTTAGCACAGGGGGCGTATGAGACCCAGTACTTC
TRBV6-5	TRBJ2-2	.	.	CASRIERVGELFF	TGTGCCAGCAGGATTGAGAGGGTCGGGGAGCTGTTTTTT
TRBV7-2	TRBJ2-3	.	.	CASSLAVVLDTQYF	TGTGCCAGCAGCTTAGCGGTAGTTTTGGATACGCAGTATTTT
TRBV6-5	TRBJ2-7	TRBD2	.	CASSYALAGGHEQYF	TGTGCCAGCAGTTACGCACTAGCGGGAGGCCACGAGCAGTACTTC
TRBV27	TRBJ2-5	.	.	CASNPDLGRRRETQYF	TGTGCCAGCAATCCGGACCTTGGGCGGAGGCGAGAGACCCAGTACTTC
TRBV10-3	TRBJ2-7	TRBD2	.	CATVSGTSGNEQYF	TGTGCCACCGTCAGTGGGACTAGCGGGAACGAGCAGTACTTC
TRBV4-3	TRBJ1-4	.	once	CASSPGRGATNEKLFF	TGCGCCAGCAGCCCAGGGCGGGGGGCCACTAATGAAAAACTGTTTTTT
TRBV11-2	TRBJ2-7	.	.	CASSLDGFIYEQYF	TGTGCCAGCAGCTTAGATGGCTTCATCTACGAGCAGTACTTC
TRBV20-1	TRBJ2-5	.	.	CSASGRTQETQYF	TGCAGTGCTAGTGGGAGGACCCAAGAGACCCAGTACTTC
TRBV30	TRBJ2-7	TRBD2	once	CAWTDRSGGPNEQYF	TGTGCCTGGACCGATAGATCGGGAGGGCCAAACGAGCAGTACTTC
TRBV18	TRBJ1-5	TRBD1	once	CASSPLQGGANQPQHF	TGTGCCAGCTCACCATTACAGGGGGGGGCCAATCAGCCCCAGCATTTT
TRBV19	TRBJ1-5	.	.	CASSIGEGRVRQPQHF	TGTGCCAGTAGTATAGGGGAGGGGAGGGTGAGGCAGCCCCAGCATTTT
TRBV5-1	TRBJ2-2	.	few	CASSLDTNTGELFF	TGCGCCAGCAGCTTGGACACGAACACCGGGGAGCTGTTTTTT
TRBV19	TRBJ2-5	TRBD1	.	CASSKGDRNGETQYF	TGTGCCAGTAGTAAGGGGGACAGAAACGGGGAGACCCAGTACTTC
TRBV5-8	TRBJ2-7	TRBD2	.	CASTYLAGGPPYEQYF	TGTGCCAGCACCTATTTAGCGGGAGGGCCACCCTACGAGCAGTACTTC
TRBV18	TRBJ2-1	TRBD2	once	CASSQGLAGGANNEQFF	TGTGCCAGCTCACAGGGACTAGCGGGAGGCGCAAACAATGAGCAGTTCTTC
TRBV6-2/TRBV6-3	TRBJ2-2	TRBD1	.	CASSLPGQGSTGELFF	TGTGCCAGCAGTCTCCCGGGACAGGGGTCCACCGGGGAGCTGTTTTTT
TRBV6-5	TRBJ1-1	.	.	CASSTTSDEAFF	TGTGCCAGCAGCACTACATCGGATGAAGCTTTCTTT
TRBV5-3	TRBJ2-5	.	.	CATTDRAKTQYF	TGTGCCACCACGGACAGAGCCAAGACCCAGTACTTC
TRBV3-1/TRBV3-2	TRBJ2-7	.	.	CASSQNSDVRKQYF	TGTGCCAGCAGCCAAAACAGTGACGTACGAAAGCAGTACTTC
TRBV18	TRBJ2-7	.	once	CASSPPGGTYEQYF	TGTGCCAGCTCACCACCGGGGGGTACCTACGAGCAGTACTTC
TRBV30	TRBJ1-1	.	.	CAWSVAGNTEAFF	TGTGCCTGGAGTGTTGCGGGGAACACTGAAGCTTTCTTT
TRBV11-2	TRBJ2-3	TRBD2	many	CASSIKRDPSTDTQYF	TGTGCCAGCAGCATAAAGCGGGATCCTAGCACAGATACGCAGTATTTT
TRBV4-2	TRBJ2-2	TRBD2	.	CASSQAVLAGAPGELFF	TGTGCCAGCAGCCAAGCGGTTCTAGCGGGAGCCCCCGGGGAGCTGTTTTTT
TRBV5-1	TRBJ2-5	.	.	CASSSGGGETQYF	TGCGCCAGCAGCTCCGGGGGAGGAGAGACCCAGTACTTC
TRBV5-4	TRBJ2-1	.	.	CASSFNPGHGYNEQFF	TGTGCCAGCAGCTTTAATCCGGGACATGGCTACAATGAGCAGTTCTTC
TRBV25-1	TRBJ1-2	.	once	CASSLPPGGHYGYTF	TGTGCCAGCAGTCTCCCCCCGGGGGGGCACTATGGCTACACCTTC
TRBV18	TRBJ1-1	.	few	CASSQDQGEAFF	TGTGCCAGCTCACAGGACCAGGGTGAAGCTTTCTTT
TRBV7-2	TRBJ2-5	.	.	CASSDIRGGQETQYF	TGTGCCAGCAGCGATATCCGGGGAGGCCAAGAGACCCAGTACTTC
TRBV27	TRBJ2-7	.	.	CASSSADGSSYEQYF	TGTGCCAGCAGTTCCGCGGACGGGAGCTCCTACGAGCAGTACTTC
TRBV20-1	TRBJ2-7	TRBD1	.	CSASRQGPYEQYF	TGCAGTGCTAGTAGACAGGGTCCCTACGAGCAGTACTTC
TRBV28	TRBJ1-1	.	.	CASTPPIRGTEAFF	TGTGCCAGCACACCACCAATTAGGGGAACTGAAGCTTTCTTT
TRBV6-5	TRBJ2-2	.	.	CASGKGTFNTGELFF	TGTGCCAGCGGAAAAGGGACTTTTAACACCGGGGAGCTGTTTTTT
TRBV27	TRBJ2-1	TRBD2	.	CAMPPSGKRYNEQFF	TGTGCCATGCCCCCGAGCGGGAAAAGATACAATGAGCAGTTCTTC
TRBV19	TRBJ2-2	.	.	CASPRDKPYKNTGELFF	TGTGCCAGCCCCCGGGACAAACCCTACAAGAACACCGGGGAGCTGTTTTTT
TRBV11-1	TRBJ2-3	TRBD2	.	CASSFTSGRIDTQYF	TGTGCCAGCAGCTTTACTAGCGGGAGAATAGATACGCAGTATTTT
TRBV5-1	TRBJ1-1	.	few	CASSLSWRTEAFF	TGCGCCAGCAGCCTCTCGTGGAGAACTGAAGCTTTCTTT
TRBV7-6	TRBJ1-2	.	.	CASSPGAGPFESYTF	TGTGCCAGCAGCCCTGGGGCAGGGCCCTTCGAGAGCTACACCTTC
TRBV9	TRBJ2-2	.	.	CASSGPVAGELFF	TGTGCCAGCTCAGGGCCGGTGGCCGGGGAGCTGTTTTTT
TRBV28	TRBJ2-5	.	.	CASTLLGERAQETQYF	TGTGCCAGCACCTTATTAGGAGAGAGGGCCCAAGAGACCCAGTACTTC
TRBV19	TRBJ1-2	TRBD1	.	CASSMTGTVNYGYTF	TGTGCCAGTAGTATGACCGGGACAGTTAACTATGGCTACACCTTC
TRBV7-9	TRBJ2-5	TRBD2	.	CASSPGLAGGNLQETQYF	TGTGCCAGCAGCCCCGGACTAGCGGGAGGGAACCTCCAAGAGACCCAGTACTTC
TRBV18	TRBJ1-5	TRBD1	.	CASSPFEQGGQPQHF	TGTGCCAGCTCACCATTTGAACAGGGGGGTCAGCCCCAGCATTTT
TRBV24-1	TRBJ2-1	TRBD2	few	CATSTGGLNEQFF	TGTGCCACCAGCACGGGGGGGCTGAATGAGCAGTTCTTC
TRBV7-9	TRBJ2-1	TRBD1	.	CASSSIGQGVEQFF	TGTGCCAGCAGCTCGATAGGACAGGGAGTCGAGCAGTTCTTC
TRBV2	TRBJ2-3	TRBD2	.	CASSGLAGGMDTQYF	TGTGCCAGCAGTGGTCTGGCGGGAGGGATGGATACGCAGTATTTT
TRBV24-1	TRBJ1-1	.	many	CATSDSAGAVEAFF	TGTGCCACCAGTGATTCGGCGGGGGCAGTCGAAGCTTTCTTT
TRBV6-1	TRBJ2-7	.	.	CASSEPRYEQYF	TGTGCCAGCAGTGAACCTCGCTACGAGCAGTACTTC
TRBV5-1	TRBJ2-1	TRBD2	.	CASRQREKYEQFF	TGCGCCAGCAGACAGCGGGAGAAGTATGAGCAGTTCTTC
TRBV30	TRBJ1-2	.	few	CAWSKERLMSYTF	TGTGCCTGGAGTAAAGAACGCCTAATGAGCTACACCTTC
TRBV3-1/TRBV3-2	TRBJ2-7	TRBD2	.	CASSRSSGVEAYEQYF	TGTGCCAGCAGCCGTTCTAGCGGAGTCGAAGCCTACGAGCAGTACTTC
TRBV25-1	TRBJ2-3	TRBD1	.	CASRPLGDSSTDTQYF	TGTGCCAGCAGACCTTTGGGGGACAGTAGCACAGATACGCAGTATTTT